What follows are 15 T cell receptor beta chains derived from one specimen sequenced in a study of regulatory T cells in long-lasting Graves disease. Time point reported: persistent/refractory GD, antithyroid drugs over 5 years with positive TRAb. Following extraction of RNA from PBMCs, that RNA was used to make the TCR library. CDR3 regions were amplified by Arm-PCR using iRepertoire HTBI primers to build TCR beta libraries. TCRdb reprocessed the multiplex PCR reads via MiXCR and lists one record per CDR3 protein. The table has about 290,000 distinct CDR3 sequences, 20% to 25% seen once. The input for sequencing was peripheral blood mononuclear cells (PBMCs), taken when the disease was refractory, from a patient treated with antithyroid drugs. The receptors derive from a female donor with Graves disease.

This clonotype was seen at least ten times. The gene calls are TRBV20-1 and TRBJ2-7; D is unclear. The CDR3 loop spans 13 amino acids. The germline V gene has CDR1 DFQATT and CDR2 SNEGSKA (reference sequence). V lost 1 base, J lost 7 bases, and 14 bases lay in between. The CDR3 loop reads CSARVPGAEEQYF. DNA for the CDR3: TGCAGTGCTAGAGTTCCCGGAGCTGAAGAGCAGTACTTC.

The table lists this clonotype with many counts. CDR3 bases: TGTGCCAGCAGTCGCACTTCACTCGGGAACAATGAGCAGTTCTTC. Encoded protein: CASSRTSLGNNEQFF. V gene TRBV28 combines with J gene TRBJ2-1; D may be TRBD2 (5 bases). The CDR3 covers 15 residues. Trimming stripped 5 bases from V and 5 bases from J, with 16 bases between. Germline values: CDR1 MDHEN, CDR2 SYDVKM. The full variable domain, its missing parts supplied by reference TRBV28 and TRBJ2-1, is DVKVTQSSRYLVKRTGEKVFLECVQDMDHENMFWYRQDPGLGLRLIYFSYDVKMKEKGDIPEGYSVSREKKERFSLILESASTNQTSMYLCASSRTSLGNNEQFFGPGTRLTVL.

This clonotype was detected many times. CDR3 protein: CSAPRTGEFYEQYF. CDR3 DNA: TGCAGTGCACCCCGCACAGGGGAATTCTACGAGCAGTACTTC. V gene TRBV20-1 combines with J gene TRBJ2-7, with 7 nucleotides matching TRBD1. Germline CDR1 reads DFQATT; CDR2 reads SNEGSKA (reference sequence). After removal of 6 bases from V and 3 bases from J, the junction contained 11 bases not matched to a gene. The CDR3 consists of 14 residues.

This chain connects TRBV7-2 to TRBJ1-3; the D gene is possibly TRBD1 (6 bases). Germline V gene lookup returns CDR1 SGHTA and CDR2 FQGNSA. There are 17 residues in the CDR3. Trimming removed 0 bases at V and 0 bases at J, with 12 bases between. The CDR3 sequence is CASSLAGGPYSGNTIYF. The CDR3 DNA reads as TGTGCCAGCAGCTTAGCCGGGGGGCCCTACTCTGGAAACACCATATATTTT.

V usage is TRBV4-1 and J usage is TRBJ1-6; D ambiguous. Trimming shortened V by 2 bases and J by 0 bases, and 14 bases separated the two germline ends. Per the germline V gene, CDR1 is MGHRA and CDR2 is YSYEKL. The CDR3 has 18 residues. The CDR3 DNA reads as TGCGCCAGCAGCCAAAGGACGGTTTCGAGCTCCTATAATTCACCCCTCCACTTT. Its protein is CASSQRTVSSSYNSPLHF.

This clonotype was seen only a few times. The J gene is TRBJ1-2, the V gene TRBV4-2; no clear D gene. This CDR3 is 12 amino acids long. Germline V gives CDR1 LGHNA, CDR2 YNFKEQ. V was shortened by 0 bases and J by 6 bases, with 5 bases between the two germline ends. CDR3 amino acids: CASSQDGHGYTF. In DNA form, the CDR3 reads TGTGCCAGCAGCCAAGACGGGCATGGCTACACCTTC.

In the case of this clonotype: A clone one base away is much larger, so this may be a read error. The genes are TRBV5-1 and TRBJ1-1; D remains ambiguous. CDR3 size: 13 residues. Per the germline V gene, CDR1 is SGHRS and CDR2 is YFSETQ. In DNA form, the CDR3 reads TGCGCCGGCAGCTCCCAATTGAACACTGAAGCTTTCTTT. This encodes CAGSSQLNTEAFF.

This clonotype was seen more than once but under ten times. CDR3 amino acids: CASSQTGGDTGELFF. DNA for the CDR3: TGTGCCAGCAGCCAGACAGGGGGCGACACCGGGGAGCTGTTTTTT. This rearrangement joins TRBV7-3 to TRBJ2-2, with TRBD1 matching over 10 bases. With V trimmed by 5 bases and J by 3 bases, 3 bases remained unmatched. Germline V gene lookup returns CDR1 SGHTA and CDR2 FQGTGA. This CDR3 is built from 15 residues.

Worth noting for this clonotype: A single base is all that separates this from a far larger clone, so a read error is likely. V usage is TRBV12-3 or TRBV12-4 and J usage is TRBJ2-7; the D gene is possibly TRBD2 (5 bases). The CDR3 is 15 residues long. V was cut by 6 bases and J by 5 bases, with 20 bases left in between. The CDR3 DNA reads TGTGCCAGCAGCCCGAGGGCTAGTTCTTTGGACGAGCAGTACTTC. This sequence encodes CASSPRASSLDEQYF.

For the CDR3, the DNA is TGCAGTGCTAGGCAGGACAGGGTGACCAATGAGCAGTTCTTC. This translates into CSARQDRVTNEQFF. The chain employs TRBV20-1 and TRBJ2-1; 8 bases align to TRBD1. The V gene's germline CDR1 is DFQATT and CDR2 SNEGSKA (reference sequence). This CDR3 has 14 residues. Trimming cost V 3 bases and J 6 bases; bases outside gene matches: 7.

A few counts support this clonotype. The rearrangement joins TRBV30 to TRBJ2-5; weak D call: TRBD2 (6 bases). The CDR3 consists of 13 residues. Germline V CDR1 and CDR2: GTSNPN, SVGIG (reference sequence). V shed 1 base and J shed 9 bases, with 15 bases lying between them. The CDR3 loop is CAWSALGGEPQYF. CDR3 bases: TGTGCCTGGAGTGCCCTCGGAGGGGAGCCCCAGTACTTC.

The chain carries TRBV3-1 and TRBJ1-6; no reliable D call. Trimming took 0 bases from V and 10 from J, leaving 10 bases between them. CDR3 length: 14 residues. Germline V lookup: CDR1 LGHDT, CDR2 YNNKEL (reference sequence). The CDR3 is CASSQDFVTSPLHF. In nucleotides, the CDR3 is TGTGCCAGCAGCCAAGATTTTGTCACATCACCCCTCCACTTT.

This clonotype has just a few counts. V is TRBV6-9 and J is TRBJ1-4; no clear D. Germline-derived CDR1 and CDR2 are MNHGY and SVAAGI. The CDR3 loop spans 18 amino acids. Trimming took off 3 bases at V and 0 bases at J, with 17 bases between the two ends. CDR3 residues: CASSYWKTPGATNEKLFF. CDR3 DNA sequence: TGTGCCAGCAGTTACTGGAAGACTCCTGGTGCAACTAATGAAAAACTGTTTTTT.

This clonotype was detected a few times. This chain connects TRBV19 to TRBJ1-1; a weak D match, TRBD1 (5 bases). Looked up from germline, CDR1 is LNHDA and CDR2 is SQIVND (reference sequence). The CDR3 has 13 residues. V was cut by 5 bases and J by 7 bases, with 14 bases left in between. The CDR3 is CASSQGSQGEAFF. CDR3 coding DNA: TGTGCCAGTAGTCAGGGATCCCAGGGTGAAGCTTTCTTT.

The chain joins TRBV14 to TRBJ2-1; D is unclear. The CDR3 length is 13 residues. V was pared by 5 bases and J by 5 bases, with 10 bases between. Germline loops: CDR1 SGHDN, CDR2 FVKESK. CDR3 sequence reads: CASSMGFNNEQFF. The CDR3 DNA reads TGTGCCAGCAGCATGGGTTTTAACAATGAGCAGTTCTTC. Filled out from reference TRBV14 and TRBJ2-1, the complete variable domain reads EAGVTQFPSHSVIEKGQTVTLRCDPISGHDNLYWYRRVMGKEIKFLLHFVKESKQDESGMPNNRFLAERTGGTYSTLKVQPAELEDSGVYFCASSMGFNNEQFFGPGTRLTVL.